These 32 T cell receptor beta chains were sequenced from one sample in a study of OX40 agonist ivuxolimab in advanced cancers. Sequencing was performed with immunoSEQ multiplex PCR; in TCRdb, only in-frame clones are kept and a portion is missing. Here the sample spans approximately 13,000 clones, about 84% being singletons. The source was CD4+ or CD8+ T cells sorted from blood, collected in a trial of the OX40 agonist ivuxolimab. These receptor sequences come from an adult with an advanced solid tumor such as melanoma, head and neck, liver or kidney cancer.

CDR3 in DNA: TGTGCCAGCAGCTCGGGACAGGGGGTCAATCAGCCCCAGCATTTT. It yields the protein CASSSGQGVNQPQHF. The genes are TRBV11-2 and TRBJ1-5, with 11 bases lining up with TRBD1. The CDR3 length is 15 residues. Trimming took 4 bases from V and 3 from J; bases not matched to a gene: 2. Germline loops: CDR1 SGHAT, CDR2 FQNNGV.

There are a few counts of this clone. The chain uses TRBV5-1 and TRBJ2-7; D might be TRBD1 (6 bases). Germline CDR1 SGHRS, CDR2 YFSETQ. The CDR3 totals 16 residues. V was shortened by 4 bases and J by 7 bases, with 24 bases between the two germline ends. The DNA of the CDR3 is TGCGCCAGCAGCGATACAGGGTGGGGTCTCCTGAGGGAGCAGTACTTC. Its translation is CASSDTGWGLLREQYF.

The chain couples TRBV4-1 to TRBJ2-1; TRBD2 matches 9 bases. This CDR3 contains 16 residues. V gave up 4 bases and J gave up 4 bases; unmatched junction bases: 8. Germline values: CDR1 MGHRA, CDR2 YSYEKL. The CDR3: CASSRSTSGDYNEQFF. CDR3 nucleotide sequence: TGCGCCAGCAGCCGATCGACTAGCGGAGATTACAATGAGCAGTTCTTC.

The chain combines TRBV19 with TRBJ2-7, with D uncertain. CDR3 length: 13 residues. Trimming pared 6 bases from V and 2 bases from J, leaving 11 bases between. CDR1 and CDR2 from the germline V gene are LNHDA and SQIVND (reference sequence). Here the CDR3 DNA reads TGTGCCAGTAGGTCCCACAGTACCTACGAGCAGTACTTC. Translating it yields CASRSHSTYEQYF. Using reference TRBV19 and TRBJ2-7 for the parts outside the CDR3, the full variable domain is DGGITQSPKYLFRKEGQNVTLSCEQNLNHDAMYWYRQDPGQGLRLIYYSQIVNDFQKGDIAEGYSVSREKKESFPLTVTSAQKNPTAFYLCASRSHSTYEQYFGPGTRLTVT.

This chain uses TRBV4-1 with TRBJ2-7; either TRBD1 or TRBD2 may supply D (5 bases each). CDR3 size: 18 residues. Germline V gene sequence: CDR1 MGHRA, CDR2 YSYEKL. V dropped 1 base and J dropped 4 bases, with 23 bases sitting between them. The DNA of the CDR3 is TGCGCCAGCAGCCAAGGGTATAATTCGGGGCCCCAATTTTACGAGCAGTACTTC. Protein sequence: CASSQGYNSGPQFYEQYF.

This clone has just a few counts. DNA for the CDR3: TGTGCCAGCAGCGAAGACTACACCGGGGAGCTGTTTTTT. The encoded protein is CASSEDYTGELFF. V and J are TRBV7-2 and TRBJ2-2, with unresolved D. The CDR3 is 13 residues long. Germline-derived CDR1 and CDR2 are SGHTA and FQGNSA. Trimming cost V 5 bases and J 3 bases, with 7 bases left between them. Using reference TRBV7-2 and TRBJ2-2 for the parts outside the CDR3, the full variable domain is GAGVSQSPSNKVTEKGKDVELRCDPISGHTALYWYRQSLGQGLEFLIYFQGNSAPDKSGLPSDRFSAERTGGSVSTLTIQRTQQEDSAVYLCASSEDYTGELFFGEGSRLTVL.

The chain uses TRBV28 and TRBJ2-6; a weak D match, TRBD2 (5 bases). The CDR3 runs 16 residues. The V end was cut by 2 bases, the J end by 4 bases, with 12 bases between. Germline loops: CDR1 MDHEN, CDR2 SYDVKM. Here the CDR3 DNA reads TGTGCCAGCAGTTTAGAACCGGAGGCCGGGGCCAACGTCCTGACTTTC. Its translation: CASSLEPEAGANVLTF.

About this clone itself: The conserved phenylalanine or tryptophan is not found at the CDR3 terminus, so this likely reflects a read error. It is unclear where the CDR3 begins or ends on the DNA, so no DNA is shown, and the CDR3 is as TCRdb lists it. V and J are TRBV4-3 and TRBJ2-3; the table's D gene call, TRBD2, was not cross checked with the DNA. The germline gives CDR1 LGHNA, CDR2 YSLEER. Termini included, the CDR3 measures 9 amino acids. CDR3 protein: CASSQDPGI.

The DNA of the CDR3 is TGTGCCAGCAGCTACCCTTCGGGGTACGAGCAGTACTTC. Translating it yields CASSYPSGYEQYF. The chain employs TRBV7-9 and TRBJ2-7; TRBD2 is a possible D gene (5 bases). Germline CDR1 SEHNR, CDR2 FQNEAQ (reference sequence). CDR3 length equals 13 residues. V was clipped by 4 bases and J by 4 bases, with 11 bases between them.

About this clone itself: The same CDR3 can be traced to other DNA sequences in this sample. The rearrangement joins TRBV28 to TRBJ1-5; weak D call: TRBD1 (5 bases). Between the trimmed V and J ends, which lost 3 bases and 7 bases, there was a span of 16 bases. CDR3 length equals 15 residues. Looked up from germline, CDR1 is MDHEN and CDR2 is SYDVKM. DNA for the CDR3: TGTGCCAGCAGTTTGGGCCAGGGTTTTCGGCAGCCCCAGCATTTT. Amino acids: CASSLGQGFRQPQHF.

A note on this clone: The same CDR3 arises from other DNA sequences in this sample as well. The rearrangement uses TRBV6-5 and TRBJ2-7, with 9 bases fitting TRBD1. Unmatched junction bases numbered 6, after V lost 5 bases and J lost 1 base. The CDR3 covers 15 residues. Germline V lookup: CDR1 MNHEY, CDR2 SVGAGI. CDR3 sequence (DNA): TGTGCCAGCAGTCCTACCGGGACAGGGTCCTACGAGCAGTACTTC. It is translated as CASSPTGTGSYEQYF.

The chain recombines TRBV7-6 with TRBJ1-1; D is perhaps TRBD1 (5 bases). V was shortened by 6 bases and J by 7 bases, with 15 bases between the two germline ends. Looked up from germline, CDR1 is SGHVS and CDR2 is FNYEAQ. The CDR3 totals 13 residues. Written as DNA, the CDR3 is TGTGCCAGCAGTCGCCAGGGTTCGGGTGAAGCTTTCTTT. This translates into CASSRQGSGEAFF.

The CDR3 protein is CASSPSGRRTQYF. The DNA of the CDR3 is TGTGCCAGCAGCCCTAGCGGGAGGAGGACGCAGTATTTT. This chain uses TRBV5-3 with TRBJ2-3; 11 bases are shared with TRBD2. TRBV5-3 belongs to the ORF category, with a function that is uncertain. This CDR3 is 13 amino acids long. The ends lost 8 bases at V and 9 bases at J; junction bases unmatched: 8.

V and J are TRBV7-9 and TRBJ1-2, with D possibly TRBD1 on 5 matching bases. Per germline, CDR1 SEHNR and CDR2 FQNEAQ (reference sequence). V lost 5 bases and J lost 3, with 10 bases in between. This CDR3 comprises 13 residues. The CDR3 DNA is TGTGCCAGCAGCGATGGGGGATACTATGGCTACACCTTC. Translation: CASSDGGYYGYTF.

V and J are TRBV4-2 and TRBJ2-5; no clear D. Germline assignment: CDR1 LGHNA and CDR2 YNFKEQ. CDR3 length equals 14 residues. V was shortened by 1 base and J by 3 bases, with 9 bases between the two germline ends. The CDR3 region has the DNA TGTGCCAGCAGCCAAGTTGCTGCGGAAGAGACCCAGTACTTC. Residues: CASSQVAAEETQYF.

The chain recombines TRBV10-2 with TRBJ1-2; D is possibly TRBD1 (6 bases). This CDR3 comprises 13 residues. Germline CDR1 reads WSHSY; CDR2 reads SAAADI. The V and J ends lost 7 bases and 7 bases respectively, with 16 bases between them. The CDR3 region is CASTGRGSSGYTF. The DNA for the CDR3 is TGCGCCAGCACGGGCAGGGGTTCCTCTGGCTACACCTTC.

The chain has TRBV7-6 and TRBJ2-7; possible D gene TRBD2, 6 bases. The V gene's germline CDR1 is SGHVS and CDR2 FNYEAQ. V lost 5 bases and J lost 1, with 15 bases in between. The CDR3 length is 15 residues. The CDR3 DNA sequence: TGTGCCAGCAGCCTTGACGGGAGTAGTTCCTACGAGCAGTACTTC. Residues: CASSLDGSSSYEQYF. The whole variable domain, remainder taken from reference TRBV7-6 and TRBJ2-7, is GAGVSQSPRYKVTKRGQDVALRCDPISGHVSLYWYRQALGQGPEFLTYFNYEAQQDKSGLPNDRFSAERPEGSISTLTIQRTEQRDSAMYRCASSLDGSSSYEQYFGPGTRLTVT.

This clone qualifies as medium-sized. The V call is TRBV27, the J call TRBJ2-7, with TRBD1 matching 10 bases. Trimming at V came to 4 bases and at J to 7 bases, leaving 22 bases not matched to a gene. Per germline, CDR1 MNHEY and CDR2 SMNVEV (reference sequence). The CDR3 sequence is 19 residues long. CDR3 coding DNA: TGTGCCAGCAGTTCCTCCGGGACAGGGGCCAGGAGGGCCTCGGGGGAGCAGTACTTC. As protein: CASSSSGTGARRASGEQYF.

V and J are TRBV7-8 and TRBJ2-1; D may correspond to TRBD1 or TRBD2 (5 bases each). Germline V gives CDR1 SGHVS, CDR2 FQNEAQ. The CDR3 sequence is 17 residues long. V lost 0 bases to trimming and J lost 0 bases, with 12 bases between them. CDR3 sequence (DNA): TGTGCCAGCAGCTTAGCGAGGGACGACAGCTCCTACAATGAGCAGTTCTTC. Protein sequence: CASSLARDDSSYNEQFF.

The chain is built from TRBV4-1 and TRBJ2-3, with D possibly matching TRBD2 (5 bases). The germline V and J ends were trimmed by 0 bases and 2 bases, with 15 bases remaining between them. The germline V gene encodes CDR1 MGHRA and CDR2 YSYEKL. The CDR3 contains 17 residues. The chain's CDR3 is CASSQEIPPSYTDTQYF. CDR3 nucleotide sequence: TGCGCCAGCAGCCAAGAAATCCCCCCTAGCTACACAGATACGCAGTATTTT.

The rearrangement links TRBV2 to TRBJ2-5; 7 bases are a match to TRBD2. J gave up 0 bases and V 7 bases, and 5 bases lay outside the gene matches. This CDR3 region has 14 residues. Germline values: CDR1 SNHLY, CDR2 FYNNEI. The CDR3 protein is CASIPGRNQETQYF. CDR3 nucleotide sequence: TGTGCCAGCATTCCCGGGAGGAACCAAGAGACCCAGTACTTC.

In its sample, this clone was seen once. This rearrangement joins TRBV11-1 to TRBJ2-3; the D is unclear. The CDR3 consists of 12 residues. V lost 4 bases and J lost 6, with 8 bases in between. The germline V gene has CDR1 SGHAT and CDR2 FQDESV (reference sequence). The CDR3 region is CASSSDLDTQYF. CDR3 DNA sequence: TGTGCCAGCAGCTCCGACTTGGATACGCAGTATTTT. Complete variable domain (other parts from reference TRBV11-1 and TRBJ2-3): EAEVAQSPRYKITEKSQAVAFWCDPISGHATLYWYRQILGQGPELLVQFQDESVVDDSQLPKDRFSAERLKGVDSTLKIQPAELGDSAMYLCASSSDLDTQYFGPGTRLTVL.

The DNA of the CDR3 is TGTGCCAGCAGATCCCACTGGACAGGGAAGGGCACAGATACGCAGTATTTT. It codes for CASRSHWTGKGTDTQYF. The genes are TRBV7-9 and TRBJ2-3, with 8 bases aligning to TRBD1. The germline gives CDR1 SEHNR, CDR2 FQNEAQ (reference sequence). The CDR3 spans 17 residues. The V gene end was trimmed by 6 bases and the J gene end by 1 base; junction bases not matched to a gene: 12.

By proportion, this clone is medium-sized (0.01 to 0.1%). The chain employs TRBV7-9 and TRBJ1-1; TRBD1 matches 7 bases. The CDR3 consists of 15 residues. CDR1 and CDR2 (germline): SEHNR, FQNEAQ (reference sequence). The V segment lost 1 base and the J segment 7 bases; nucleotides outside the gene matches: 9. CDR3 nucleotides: TGTGCCAGCAGCTTAGACCTTATACAGGGGAGTGAAGCTTTCTTT. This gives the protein CASSLDLIQGSEAFF.

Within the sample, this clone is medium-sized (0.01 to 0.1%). The CDR3 coding sequence is TGTGCCAGCAGTGTCATTAGCGGGGCTTACAATGAGCAGTTCTTC. It encodes CASSVISGAYNEQFF. J is TRBJ2-1 and V is TRBV25-1; 8 nucleotides match TRBD2. The trim removed 4 bases at V and 4 bases at J, leaving 6 bases unmatched. The V gene's germline CDR1 is MGHDK and CDR2 SYGVNS. This CDR3 is 15 amino acids long.

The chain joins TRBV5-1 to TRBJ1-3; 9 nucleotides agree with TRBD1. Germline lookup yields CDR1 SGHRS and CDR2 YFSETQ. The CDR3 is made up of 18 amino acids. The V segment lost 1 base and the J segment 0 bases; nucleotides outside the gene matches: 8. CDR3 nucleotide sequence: TGCGCCAGCAGCTTGTTTGGGACAGGGACGAGCTCTGGAAACACCATATATTTT. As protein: CASSLFGTGTSSGNTIYF.

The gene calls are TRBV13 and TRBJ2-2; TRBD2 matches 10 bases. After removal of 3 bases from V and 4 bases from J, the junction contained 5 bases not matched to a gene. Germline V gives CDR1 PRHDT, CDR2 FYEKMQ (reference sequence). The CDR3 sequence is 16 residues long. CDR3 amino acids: CASSLPSGSGTGELFF. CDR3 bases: TGTGCCAGCAGCTTGCCTAGCGGGAGCGGCACCGGGGAGCTGTTTTTT. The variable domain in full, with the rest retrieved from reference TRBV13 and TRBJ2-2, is AAGVIQSPRHLIKEKRETATLKCYPIPRHDTVYWYQQGPGQDPQFLISFYEKMQSDKGSIPDRFSAQQFSDYHSELNMSSLELGDSALYFCASSLPSGSGTGELFFGEGSRLTVL.

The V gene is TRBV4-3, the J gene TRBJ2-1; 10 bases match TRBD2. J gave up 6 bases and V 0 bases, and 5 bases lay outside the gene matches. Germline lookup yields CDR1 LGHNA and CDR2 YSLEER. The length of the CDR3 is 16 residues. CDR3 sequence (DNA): TGCGCCAGCAGCCAAGAAAGGACTAGCGGTTCCAATGAGCAGTTCTTC. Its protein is CASSQERTSGSNEQFF.

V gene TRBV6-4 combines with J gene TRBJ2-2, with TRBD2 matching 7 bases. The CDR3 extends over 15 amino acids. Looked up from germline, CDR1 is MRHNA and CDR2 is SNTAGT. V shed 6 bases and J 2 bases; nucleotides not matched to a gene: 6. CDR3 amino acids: CASSPTSANTGELFF. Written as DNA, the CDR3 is TGTGCCAGCAGCCCAACTAGCGCTAACACCGGGGAGCTGTTTTTT.

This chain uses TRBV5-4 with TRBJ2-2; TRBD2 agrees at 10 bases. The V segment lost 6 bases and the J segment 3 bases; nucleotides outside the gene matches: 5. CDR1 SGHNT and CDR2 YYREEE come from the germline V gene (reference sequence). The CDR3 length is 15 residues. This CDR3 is CASTTAGGDTGELFF. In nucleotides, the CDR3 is TGTGCCAGCACCACAGCGGGAGGGGACACCGGGGAGCTGTTTTTT.

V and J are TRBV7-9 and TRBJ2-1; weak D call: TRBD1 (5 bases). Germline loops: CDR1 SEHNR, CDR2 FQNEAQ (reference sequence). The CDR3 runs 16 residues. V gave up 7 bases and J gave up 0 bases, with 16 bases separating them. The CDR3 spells CASIIGARSSYNEQFF. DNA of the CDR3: TGTGCCAGCATCATAGGGGCCAGGAGCTCCTACAATGAGCAGTTCTTC.

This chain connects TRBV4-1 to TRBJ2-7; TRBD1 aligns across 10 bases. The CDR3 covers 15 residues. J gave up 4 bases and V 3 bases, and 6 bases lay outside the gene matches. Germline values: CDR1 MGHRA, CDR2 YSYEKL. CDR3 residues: CASSHARTGGYEQYF. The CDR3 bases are TGCGCCAGCAGCCACGCACGGACAGGGGGGTACGAGCAGTACTTC.